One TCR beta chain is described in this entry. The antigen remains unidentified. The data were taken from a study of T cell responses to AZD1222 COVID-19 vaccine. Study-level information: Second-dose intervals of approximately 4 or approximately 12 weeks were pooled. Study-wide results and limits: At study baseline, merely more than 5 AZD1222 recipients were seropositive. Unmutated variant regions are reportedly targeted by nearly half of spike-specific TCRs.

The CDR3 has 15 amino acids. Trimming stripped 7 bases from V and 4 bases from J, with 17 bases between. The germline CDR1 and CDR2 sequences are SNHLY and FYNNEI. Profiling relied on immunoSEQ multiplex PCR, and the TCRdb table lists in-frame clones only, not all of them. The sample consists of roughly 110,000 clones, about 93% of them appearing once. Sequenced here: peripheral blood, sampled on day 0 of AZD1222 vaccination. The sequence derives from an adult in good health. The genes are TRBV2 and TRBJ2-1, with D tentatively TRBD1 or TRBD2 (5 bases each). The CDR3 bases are TGTGCCAGCAACGACCGGGACGGATTATACAATGAGCAGTTCTTC. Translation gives CASNDRDGLYNEQFF.